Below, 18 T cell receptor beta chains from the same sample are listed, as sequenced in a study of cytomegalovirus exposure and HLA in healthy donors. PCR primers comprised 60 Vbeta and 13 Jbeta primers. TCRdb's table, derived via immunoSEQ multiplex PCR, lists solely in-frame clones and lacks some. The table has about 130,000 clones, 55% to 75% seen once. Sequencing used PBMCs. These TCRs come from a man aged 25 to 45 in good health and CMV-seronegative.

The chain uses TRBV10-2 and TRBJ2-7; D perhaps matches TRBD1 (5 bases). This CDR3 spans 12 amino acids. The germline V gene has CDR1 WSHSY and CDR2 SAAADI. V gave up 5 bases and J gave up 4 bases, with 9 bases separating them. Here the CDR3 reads CASSIQGYEQYF. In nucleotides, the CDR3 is TGCGCCAGCAGTATCCAGGGTTACGAGCAGTACTTC.

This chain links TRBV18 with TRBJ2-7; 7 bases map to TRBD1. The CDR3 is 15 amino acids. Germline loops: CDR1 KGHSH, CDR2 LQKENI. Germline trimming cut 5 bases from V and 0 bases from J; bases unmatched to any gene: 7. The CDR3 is CASSGTGATSYEQYF. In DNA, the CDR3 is TGTGCCAGCTCAGGCACAGGGGCGACCTCCTACGAGCAGTACTTC.

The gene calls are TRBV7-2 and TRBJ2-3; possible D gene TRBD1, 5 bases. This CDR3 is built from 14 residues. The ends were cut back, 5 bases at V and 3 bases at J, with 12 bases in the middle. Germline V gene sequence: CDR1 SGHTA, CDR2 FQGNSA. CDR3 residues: CASSPGQGTDTQYF. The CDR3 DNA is TGTGCCAGCAGCCCCGGGCAGGGTACAGATACGCAGTATTTT.

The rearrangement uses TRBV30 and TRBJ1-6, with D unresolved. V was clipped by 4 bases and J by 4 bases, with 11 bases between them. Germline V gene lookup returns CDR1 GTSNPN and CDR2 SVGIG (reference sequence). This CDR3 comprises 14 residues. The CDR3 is CAWTLGRYNSPLHF. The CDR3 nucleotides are TGTGCCTGGACCCTGGGCAGGTATAATTCACCCCTCCACTTT.

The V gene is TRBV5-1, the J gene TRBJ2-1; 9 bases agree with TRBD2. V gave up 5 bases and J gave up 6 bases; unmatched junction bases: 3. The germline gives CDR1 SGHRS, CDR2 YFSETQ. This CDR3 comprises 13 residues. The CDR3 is CASRRGGTNEQFF. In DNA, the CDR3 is TGCGCCAGCAGGCGGGGGGGGACCAATGAGCAGTTCTTC.

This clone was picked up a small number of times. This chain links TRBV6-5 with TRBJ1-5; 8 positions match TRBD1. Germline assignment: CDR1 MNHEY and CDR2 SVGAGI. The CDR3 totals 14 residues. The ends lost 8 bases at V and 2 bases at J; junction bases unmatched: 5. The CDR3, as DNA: TGTGCCAGCGACAGGGGAGCTGGCAATCAGCCCCAGCATTTT. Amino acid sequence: CASDRGAGNQPQHF.

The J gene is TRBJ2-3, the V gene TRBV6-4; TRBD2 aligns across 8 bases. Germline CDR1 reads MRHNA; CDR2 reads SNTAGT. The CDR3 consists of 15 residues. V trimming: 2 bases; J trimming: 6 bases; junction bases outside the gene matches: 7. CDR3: CASSDGSGGSDTQYF. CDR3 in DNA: TGTGCCAGCAGTGACGGGTCGGGGGGGTCTGATACGCAGTATTTT.

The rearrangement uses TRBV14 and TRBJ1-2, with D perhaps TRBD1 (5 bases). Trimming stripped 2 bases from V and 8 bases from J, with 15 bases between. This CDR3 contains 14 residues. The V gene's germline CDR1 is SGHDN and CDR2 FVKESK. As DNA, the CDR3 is TGTGCCAGCAGCCAAAGGGACTCCCTCTGGGGCTACACCTTC. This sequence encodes CASSQRDSLWGYTF.

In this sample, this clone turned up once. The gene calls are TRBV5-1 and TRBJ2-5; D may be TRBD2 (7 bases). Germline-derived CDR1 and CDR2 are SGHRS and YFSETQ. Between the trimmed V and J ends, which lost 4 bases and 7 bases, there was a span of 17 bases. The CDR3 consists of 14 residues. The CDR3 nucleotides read TGCGCCAGCAGCGACAAGCGGGGAGGGGGGACCCAGTACTTC. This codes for CASSDKRGGGTQYF.

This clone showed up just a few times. CDR3 amino acids: CASSGKLGTGDQETQYF. CDR3 DNA: TGTGCCAGCAGCGGTAAACTCGGGACAGGGGACCAAGAGACCCAGTACTTC. The rearrangement uses TRBV9 and TRBJ2-5, with 10 bases that match TRBD1. CDR3 length equals 17 residues. Losses at the gene ends were 3 bases for V and 0 bases for J; bases not matched to a gene: 8. Looked up from germline, CDR1 is SGDLS and CDR2 is YYNGEE.

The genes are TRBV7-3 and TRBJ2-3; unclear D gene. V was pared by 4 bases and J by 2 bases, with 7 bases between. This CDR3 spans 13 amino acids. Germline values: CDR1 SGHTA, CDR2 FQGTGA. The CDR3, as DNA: TGTGCCAGCAGCTCTCGTATCACAGATACGCAGTATTTT. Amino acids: CASSSRITDTQYF.

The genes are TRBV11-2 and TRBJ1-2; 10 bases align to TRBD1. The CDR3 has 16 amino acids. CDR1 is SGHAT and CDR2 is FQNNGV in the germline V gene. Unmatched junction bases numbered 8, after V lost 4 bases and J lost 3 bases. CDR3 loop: CASSSGQGGTYYGYTF. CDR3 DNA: TGTGCCAGCAGCTCCGGACAGGGGGGTACTTACTATGGCTACACCTTC.

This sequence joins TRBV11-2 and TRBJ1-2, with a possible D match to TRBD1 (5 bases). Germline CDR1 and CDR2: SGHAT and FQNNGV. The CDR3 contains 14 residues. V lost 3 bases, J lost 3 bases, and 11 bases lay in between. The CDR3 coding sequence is TGTGCCAGCAGCTTTCTGGCCAGGGACTATGGCTACACCTTC. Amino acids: CASSFLARDYGYTF.

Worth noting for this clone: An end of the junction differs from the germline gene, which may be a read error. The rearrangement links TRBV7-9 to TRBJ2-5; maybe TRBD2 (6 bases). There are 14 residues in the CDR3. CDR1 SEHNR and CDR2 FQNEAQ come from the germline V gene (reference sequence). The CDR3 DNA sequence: TGTTCCAGCAGCTTGGGACTCGCGGGGGAGACCCAGTACTTC. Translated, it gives CSSSLGLAGETQYF.

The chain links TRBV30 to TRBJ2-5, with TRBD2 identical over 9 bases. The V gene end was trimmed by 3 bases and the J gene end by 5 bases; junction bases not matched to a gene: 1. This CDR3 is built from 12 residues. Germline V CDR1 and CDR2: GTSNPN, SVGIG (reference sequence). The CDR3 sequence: CAWSTSGETQYF. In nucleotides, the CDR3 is TGTGCCTGGAGCACTAGCGGGGAGACCCAGTACTTC. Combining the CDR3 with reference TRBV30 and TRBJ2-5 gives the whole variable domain SQTIHQWPATLVQPVGSPLSLECTVEGTSNPNLYWYRQAAGRGLQLLFYSVGIGQISSEVPQNLSASRPQDRQFILSSKKLLLSDSGFYLCAWSTSGETQYFGPGTRLLVL.

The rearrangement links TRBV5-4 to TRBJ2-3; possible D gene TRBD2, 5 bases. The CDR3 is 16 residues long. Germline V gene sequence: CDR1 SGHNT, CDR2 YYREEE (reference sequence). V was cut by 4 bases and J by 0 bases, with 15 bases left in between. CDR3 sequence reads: CASSKAGEISTDTQYF. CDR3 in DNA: TGTGCCAGCAGCAAAGCCGGGGAGATTAGCACAGATACGCAGTATTTT.

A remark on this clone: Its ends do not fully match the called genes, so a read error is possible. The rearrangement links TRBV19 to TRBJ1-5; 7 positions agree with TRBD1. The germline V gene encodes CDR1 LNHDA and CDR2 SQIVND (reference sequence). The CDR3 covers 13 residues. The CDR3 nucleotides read TGTGCCAGTAGTATAGGTTTCCGGGACAGCTATTATTTT. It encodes CASSIGFRDSYYF.

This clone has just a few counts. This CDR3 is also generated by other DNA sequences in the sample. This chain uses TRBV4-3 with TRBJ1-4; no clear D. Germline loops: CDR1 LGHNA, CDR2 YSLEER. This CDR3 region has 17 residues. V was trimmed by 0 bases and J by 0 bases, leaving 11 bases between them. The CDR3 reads CASSQDPRGATNEKLFF. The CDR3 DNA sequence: TGCGCCAGCAGCCAAGATCCCCGGGGTGCAACTAATGAAAAACTGTTTTTT.